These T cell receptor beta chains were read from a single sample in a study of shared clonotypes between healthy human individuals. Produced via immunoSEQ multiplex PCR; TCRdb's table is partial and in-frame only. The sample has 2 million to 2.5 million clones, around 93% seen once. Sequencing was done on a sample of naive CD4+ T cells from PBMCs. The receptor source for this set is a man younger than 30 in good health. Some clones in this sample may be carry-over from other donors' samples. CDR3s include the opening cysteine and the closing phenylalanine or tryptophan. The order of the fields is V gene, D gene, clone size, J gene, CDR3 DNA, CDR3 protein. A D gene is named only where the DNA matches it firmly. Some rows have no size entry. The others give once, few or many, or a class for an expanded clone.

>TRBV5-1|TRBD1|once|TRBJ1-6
TGCGCCAGCAGCTTGGATACCGGGACAGGGGGATATTCACCCCTCCACTTT
CASSLDTGTGGYSPLHF
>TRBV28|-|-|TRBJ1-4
TGTGCCAGCAGCCAAGGGAGCCGTGGACGGAAAAAACTGTTTTTT
CASSQGSRGRKKLFF
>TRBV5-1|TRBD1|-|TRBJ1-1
TGCGCCAGCAGCCCTAGGACAGGGGACGGAAGCACTGAAGCTTTCTTT
CASSPRTGDGSTEAFF
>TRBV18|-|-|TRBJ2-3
TGTGCCAGCTCGGACCCCCTATATACGCAGTATTTT
CASSDPLYTQYF
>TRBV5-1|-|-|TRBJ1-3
TGCGCCAGCAGCTTGGAACCTCCGGGGCTCAACACCATATATTTT
CASSLEPPGLNTIYF
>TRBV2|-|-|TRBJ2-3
TGTGCCAGCAATTTTCGCGGTCGAATTTCTAGCACAGATACGCAGTATTTT
CASNFRGRISSTDTQYF
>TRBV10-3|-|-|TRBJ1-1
TGTGCCATCAGTGATTCTGTTAGGGCGGGTGAAGCTTTCTTT
CAISDSVRAGEAFF
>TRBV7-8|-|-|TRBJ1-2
TGTGCCAGCAGCTTGGTCTGGGGGGCGGGTGGCTACACCTTC
CASSLVWGAGGYTF
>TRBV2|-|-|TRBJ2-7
TGTGCCAGCAGTGACTCGGACATCCACTACGAGCAGTACTTC
CASSDSDIHYEQYF
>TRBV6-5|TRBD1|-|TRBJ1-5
TGTGCCAGCAGGTACCCAGGACAGGGCAATCAGCCCCAGCATTTT
CASRYPGQGNQPQHF
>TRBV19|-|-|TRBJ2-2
TGTGCCAGTAGTATATGGGAGAGGCGGACGTCCGGGGAGCTGTTTTTT
CASSIWERRTSGELFF
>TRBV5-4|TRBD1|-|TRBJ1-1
TGTGCCAGCAGCGGAAGAGGGTCTGGGACAGGGGAGGTTAGGGCTTTCTTT
CASSGRGSGTGEVRAFF
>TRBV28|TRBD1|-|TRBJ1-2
TGTGCCAGCAGCACTGGACAGGGCCTTGCGACCAACTATGGCTACACCTTC
CASSTGQGLATNYGYTF
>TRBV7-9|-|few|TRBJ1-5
TGTGCCAGCAGCTCTGCCATCCCTGGAGGAGCGCCCCAGCATTTT
CASSSAIPGGAPQHF
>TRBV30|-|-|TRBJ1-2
TGTGCCTGGAGAGAGGGGTTGAATAGTGACACCTTC
CAWREGLNSDTF
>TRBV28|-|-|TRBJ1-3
TGTGCCAGCAGTGGGGTGTGGGGGAGCCTCTCTGGGGGCTCTGGAAACACCATATATTTT
CASSGVWGSLSGGSGNTIYF
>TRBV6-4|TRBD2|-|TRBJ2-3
TGTGCCAGCAGAAGGGAGGGCCTGGGCACAGATACGCAGTATTTT
CASRREGLGTDTQYF
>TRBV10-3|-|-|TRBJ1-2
TGTGCCATCAGTGAGGCCCGAGGCTACACCTTC
CAISEARGYTF
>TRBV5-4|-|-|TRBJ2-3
TGTGCCAGCAGCACCTACTTAGATACGCAGTATTTT
CASSTYLDTQYF
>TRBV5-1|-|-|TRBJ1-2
TGCGCCAGCAGCTTAGGAACAGCATATGGCTACACCTTC
CASSLGTAYGYTF
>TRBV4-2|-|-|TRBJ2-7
TGTGCCAGCAGCCAAGAGGACAGTTCCTACGAGCAGTACTTC
CASSQEDSSYEQYF
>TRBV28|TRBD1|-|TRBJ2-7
TGTGCCAGTCAGGCGGGACAGGGGGCGTACGAGCAGTACTTC
CASQAGQGAYEQYF
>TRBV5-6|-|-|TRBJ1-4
TGTGCCAGCAGCACGAGGGGGGCAACTAATGAAAAACTGTTTTTT
CASSTRGATNEKLFF
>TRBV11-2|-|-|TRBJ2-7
TGTGCCAGCAGCTTGCCGCCCGGGAGCGGCCCAACCTACGAGCAGTACTTC
CASSLPPGSGPTYEQYF
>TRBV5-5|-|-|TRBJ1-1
TGTGCCAGCAGCCTCACAGACAAGACTGAAGCTTTCTTT
CASSLTDKTEAFF
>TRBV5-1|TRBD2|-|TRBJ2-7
TGCGCCAGCAGATACGGACTAGCGGGAGGTCCCTACGAGCAGTACTTC
CASRYGLAGGPYEQYF
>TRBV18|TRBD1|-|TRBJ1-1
TGTGCCAGCTCAGACACAGGGGTAAGAACTGAAGCTTTCTTT
CASSDTGVRTEAFF
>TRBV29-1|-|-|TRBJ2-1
TGCAGCGTTGAATTTCAGATGTTCGGCGGGCCTAGAGAGCAGTTCTTC
CSVEFQMFGGPREQFF
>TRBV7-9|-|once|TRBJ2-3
TGTGCCAGCAGCCCCAGCGGCACAGATACGCAGTATTTT
CASSPSGTDTQYF
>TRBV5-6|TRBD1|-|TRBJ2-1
TGTGCCAGCAGCTTGGGGGACAGGGGCTACAATGAGCAGTTCTTC
CASSLGDRGYNEQFF
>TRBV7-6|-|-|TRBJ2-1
TGTGCCAGCAGCTTAGGTCACTCCTACAATGAGCAGTTCTTC
CASSLGHSYNEQFF
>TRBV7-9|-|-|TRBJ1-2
TGTGCCAGCAGCTCCGGGACGCATGGCTACACCTTC
CASSSGTHGYTF
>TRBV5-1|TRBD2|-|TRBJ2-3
TGCGCCAGCAGCTCCGGACTAGCGGGGATGGCAGATACGCAGTATTTT
CASSSGLAGMADTQYF
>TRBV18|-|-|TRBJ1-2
TGTGCCAGCTCACTGGGAAGCCACCTGATTAACTATGGCTACACCTTC
CASSLGSHLINYGYTF
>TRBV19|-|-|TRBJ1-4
TGTGCCAGTAGTGCCCACTACAGGAGGGTTGAGGCTAATGAAAAACTGTTTTTT
CASSAHYRRVEANEKLFF
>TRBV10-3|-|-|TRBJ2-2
TGTGCCATCAGTCCCGGTGCGAACACCGGGGAGCTGTTTTTT
CAISPGANTGELFF
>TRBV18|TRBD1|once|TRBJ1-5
TGTGCCAGCTCACCCCCTGACGGGACAGGGAACAATCAGCCCCAGCATTTT
CASSPPDGTGNNQPQHF
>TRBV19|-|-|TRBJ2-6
TGTGCCAGTAGTATTATCTCTGGGGCCAACGTCCTGACTTTC
CASSIISGANVLTF
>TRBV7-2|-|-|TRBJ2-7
TGTGCCAGCAGCCTCCGGGACGGCTACGAGCAGTACTTC
CASSLRDGYEQYF
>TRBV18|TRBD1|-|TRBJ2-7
TGTGCCAGCTCACCCGTAGCCGGGACAGGGGTTTACGAGCAGTACTTC
CASSPVAGTGVYEQYF
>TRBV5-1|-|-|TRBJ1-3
TGCGCCAGCAGCTTGGGTTCTGGAAACACCATATATTTT
CASSLGSGNTIYF
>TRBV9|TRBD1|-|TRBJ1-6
TGTGCCAGCAGCGCCAGGGGGGGATTAAATAATTCACCCCTCCACTTT
CASSARGGLNNSPLHF